What follows are 6 T cell receptor beta chains derived from one specimen sequenced in a study of type 1 and type 2 diabetes patients. Amplification started from genomic DNA. Amplification of the beta chain CDR3 used 30 forward and 13 reverse multiplex primers. TCRdb redid the calling of the multiplex PCR reads with MiXCR, one entry per CDR3 protein. The data contain around 300,000 distinct CDR3 sequences, roughly 50% of them singletons. The sequencing sample was made of peripheral blood mononuclear cells (PBMCs). The source of these receptors is a man younger than 30 with type 2 diabetes.

A few counts support this clonotype. The chain employs TRBV7-2 and TRBJ1-1, with unresolved D. This CDR3 region has 14 residues. Germline lookup yields CDR1 SGHTA and CDR2 FQGNSA. V lost 4 bases, J lost 0 bases, and 9 bases lay in between. CDR3: CASSSGRLNTEAFF. CDR3 nucleotide sequence: TGTGCCAGCAGCTCCGGACGGTTGAACACTGAAGCTTTCTTT.

This clonotype was counted between two and nine times. This chain links TRBV19 with TRBJ1-5; tentative D call: TRBD1 (5 bases). V lost 5 bases, J lost 0 bases, and 17 bases lay in between. The germline CDR1 and CDR2 sequences are LNHDA and SQIVND (reference sequence). The length of the CDR3 is 17 residues. CDR3 protein: CASSPWRGASSNQPQHF. CDR3 nucleotide sequence: TGTGCCAGTAGTCCCTGGAGGGGCGCGTCTAGCAATCAGCCCCAGCATTTT.

This clonotype was observed a single time. The chain recombines TRBV4-2 with TRBJ2-3; D unclear. V lost 0 bases to trimming and J lost 3 bases, with 10 bases between them. In germline, CDR1 is LGHNA, CDR2 YNFKEQ. The CDR3 contains 15 residues. The CDR3 nucleotides are TGTGCCAGCAGCCAAGAAGTGGAGAAGACAGATACGCAGTATTTT. This codes for CASSQEVEKTDTQYF.

This sequence joins TRBV3-1 and TRBJ1-2; weak D call: TRBD1 (5 bases). V gave up 4 bases and J gave up 1 base, with 10 bases separating them. The V gene's germline CDR1 is LGHDT and CDR2 YNNKEL (reference sequence). The CDR3 is made up of 14 amino acids. This CDR3 is CASSPQVINYGYTF. CDR3 DNA sequence: TGTGCCAGCAGCCCACAGGTTATTAACTATGGCTACACCTTC.

This clonotype has more than one count but fewer than ten. A read error is likely, as this CDR3 ends without the conserved phenylalanine or tryptophan. The DNA is omitted, as the CDR3 cannot be located on it reliably, and the CDR3 follows TCRdb's listing. This chain's CDR3 is CASSERETPGQGTFYI. The chain recombines TRBV10-2 with TRBJ1-2; TRBD1, the D gene given by the table, was not confirmed from the DNA. The CDR3 spans 16 residues, counting both ends. Germline V lookup: CDR1 WSHSY, CDR2 SAAADI.

V usage is TRBV15 and J usage is TRBJ1-5; 7 nucleotides align to TRBD1. Germline lookup yields CDR1 LNHNV and CDR2 YYDKDF (reference sequence). Trimming at V came to 4 bases and at J to 3 bases, leaving 3 bases not matched to a gene. This CDR3 comprises 14 residues. CDR3 loop: CATSKGQNNQPQHF. CDR3 DNA sequence: TGTGCCACCAGCAAGGGACAGAACAATCAGCCCCAGCATTTT.